Below, 24 T cell receptor beta chains from the same sample are listed, as sequenced in a study of blood T cell repertoires in COVID-19. The data were produced by immunoSEQ multiplex PCR, yet TCRdb's version contains in-frame clones alone and is incomplete. The table shows about 260,000 clones, with 88% occurring only once. The sequenced sample consisted of peripheral blood. These receptors were collected from a man in his sixties who had recovered from COVID-19.

The rearrangement joins TRBV4-2 to TRBJ1-1, with a weak D call TRBD1 (5 bases). Germline V lookup: CDR1 LGHNA, CDR2 YNFKEQ. CDR3 length: 13 residues. Trimming removed 0 bases from V and 5 bases from J, with 7 bases in between. The CDR3 loop is CASSQDRGTEAFF. CDR3 in DNA: TGTGCCAGCAGCCAAGATCGGGGGACTGAAGCTTTCTTT.

This chain joins TRBV4-2 and TRBJ2-7, with no clear D. Germline V gene lookup returns CDR1 LGHNA and CDR2 YNFKEQ. The CDR3 consists of 14 residues. The V gene lost 0 bases and the J gene lost 1 base, with 7 bases spanning the gap. The DNA for the CDR3 is TGTGCCAGCAGCCAAGATCCTTTATCCTACGAGCAGTACTTC. Translated, it gives CASSQDPLSYEQYF.

V is TRBV20-1 and J is TRBJ2-2; tentative D call: TRBD2 (6 bases). The CDR3 extends over 11 amino acids. Trimming took off 0 bases at V and 13 bases at J, with 9 bases between the two ends. The germline V gene has CDR1 DFQATT and CDR2 SNEGSKA (reference sequence). The CDR3: CSARDKGGLFF. CDR3 DNA: TGCAGTGCTAGAGACAAGGGAGGGCTGTTTTTT.

This clone was recorded a few times. The gene calls are TRBV7-9 and TRBJ2-2; no clear D gene. Trimming took 5 bases from V and 5 from J, leaving 12 bases between them. The CDR3 has 14 amino acids. Germline lookup yields CDR1 SEHNR and CDR2 FQNEAQ (reference sequence). The DNA of the CDR3 is TGTGCCAGCAGCCCTGAACGGGTAACCGGGGAGCTGTTTTTT. It translates to CASSPERVTGELFF.

The V call is TRBV6-6, the J call TRBJ2-1; possibly TRBD1 for D (6 bases). V shed 5 bases and J shed 10 bases, with 15 bases lying between them. The CDR3 totals 13 residues. Germline V gene sequence: CDR1 MNHNY, CDR2 SVGAGI (reference sequence). The CDR3 sequence is CASSMTGEREQFF. The CDR3 nucleotides read TGTGCCAGCAGTATGACAGGCGAACGGGAGCAGTTCTTC.

The chain carries TRBV19 and TRBJ1-4; D is unresolved. Germline-derived CDR1 and CDR2 are LNHDA and SQIVND (reference sequence). The V gene lost 7 bases and the J gene lost 0 bases, with 9 bases spanning the gap. This CDR3 is 14 amino acids long. The CDR3 nucleotides read TGTGCCAGTATGGGCCGTGCAACTAATGAAAAACTGTTTTTT. The encoded protein is CASMGRATNEKLFF.

The chain recombines TRBV6-2 or TRBV6-3 with TRBJ1-5; 7 bases align to TRBD1. V lost 0 bases and J lost 5; bases outside the gene matches: 16. This CDR3 spans 19 amino acids. Germline lookup yields CDR1 MNHEY and CDR2 SVGEGT. CDR3 bases: TGTGCCAGCAGTTACTCGATTTACAGGGGTATGAAGGATGATCAGCCCCAGCATTTT. It codes for CASSYSIYRGMKDDQPQHF.

This clone was picked up one time. The rearrangement joins TRBV9 to TRBJ1-2; a weak D match, TRBD1 (5 bases). V was pared by 5 bases and J by 0 bases, with 17 bases between. CDR3 length equals 16 residues. From germline, CDR1 is SGDLS and CDR2 YYNGEE. The CDR3 sequence: CASRRDGEGSNYGYTF. The DNA for the CDR3 is TGTGCCAGCAGGCGAGACGGGGAGGGGTCTAACTATGGCTACACCTTC.

The CDR3, as DNA: TGTGCCATTCGGGGGGCGCGAAACGGGGAGCTGTTTTTT. Its protein is CAIRGARNGELFF. The J gene is TRBJ2-2, the V gene TRBV7-9; perhaps TRBD2 as D (7 bases). There are 13 residues in the CDR3. Trimming took 10 bases from V and 7 from J, leaving 16 bases between them. Germline lookup yields CDR1 SEHNR and CDR2 FQNEAQ (reference sequence).

This chain uses TRBV19 with TRBJ1-1; TRBD1 aligns across 7 bases. This CDR3 has 15 residues. Trimming cost V 1 base and J 1 base; bases outside gene matches: 3. CDR1 is LNHDA and CDR2 is SQIVND in the germline V gene (reference sequence). CDR3 amino acids: CASSIVTGANTEAFF. CDR3 nucleotide sequence: TGTGCCAGTAGTATAGTAACAGGGGCGAACACTGAAGCTTTCTTT. Full variable domain (remainder filled in from reference TRBV19 and TRBJ1-1): DGGITQSPKYLFRKEGQNVTLSCEQNLNHDAMYWYRQDPGQGLRLIYYSQIVNDFQKGDIAEGYSVSREKKESFPLTVTSAQKNPTAFYLCASSIVTGANTEAFFGQGTRLTVV.

The chain combines TRBV5-5 with TRBJ2-4, with TRBD2 matching 7 bases. Trimming took 4 bases from V and 7 from J; bases not matched to a gene: 8. Germline V gives CDR1 SGHKS, CDR2 YYEKEE (reference sequence). The CDR3 totals 14 residues. The CDR3 sequence is CASSPGLLGNIQYF. The CDR3 DNA follows: TGTGCCAGCAGCCCGGGACTATTAGGTAACATTCAGTACTTC.

This chain uses TRBV19 with TRBJ2-2; 7 bases are a match to TRBD1. This CDR3 has 14 amino acids. Germline lookup yields CDR1 LNHDA and CDR2 SQIVND (reference sequence). Trimming cost V 4 bases and J 1 base; bases outside gene matches: 0. The DNA of the CDR3 is TGTGCCAGTAGTAGGACAGGGAACACCGGGGAGCTGTTTTTT. Translation gives CASSRTGNTGELFF.

This chain joins TRBV6-5 and TRBJ2-7; 13 nucleotides line up with TRBD2. The trim removed 5 bases at V and 2 bases at J, leaving 3 bases unmatched. The germline CDR1 and CDR2 sequences are MNHEY and SVGAGI. There are 15 residues in the CDR3. CDR3 bases: TGTGCCAGCAGTAAGGGGACTAGCGGGGCCTACGAGCAGTACTTC. Translating it yields CASSKGTSGAYEQYF.

The chain employs TRBV2 and TRBJ1-1, with unresolved D. Trimming shortened V by 7 bases and J by 5 bases, and 8 bases separated the two germline ends. CDR3 size: 11 residues. Germline loops: CDR1 SNHLY, CDR2 FYNNEI. The CDR3 sequence: CASTWQTEAFF. CDR3 coding DNA: TGTGCCAGCACGTGGCAGACTGAAGCTTTCTTT.

This chain connects TRBV30 to TRBJ1-2; TRBD1 agrees at 9 bases. The CDR3 has 13 residues. J was trimmed by 5 bases and V by 1 base; bases with no gene match: 2. Germline values: CDR1 GTSNPN, CDR2 SVGIG (reference sequence). CDR3 residues: CAWSGTGVYGYTF. The CDR3, as DNA: TGTGCCTGGAGTGGGACAGGGGTATATGGCTACACCTTC.

The chain is built from TRBV6-5 and TRBJ1-2, with 7 bases that match TRBD1. The CDR3 has 14 residues. V was pared by 0 bases and J by 5 bases, with 3 bases of the junction left unmatched. Germline V lookup: CDR1 MNHEY, CDR2 SVGAGI. CDR3 in amino acids: CASSYSTGEYGYTF. CDR3 in DNA: TGTGCCAGCAGTTACTCTACAGGGGAATATGGCTACACCTTC.

This chain links TRBV9 with TRBJ1-1; D possibly corresponds to TRBD1 (5 bases). Trimming took 0 bases from V and 5 from J, leaving 14 bases between them. CDR3 length equals 15 residues. Germline values: CDR1 SGDLS, CDR2 YYNGEE. The DNA for the CDR3 is TGTGCCAGCAGCGTAGGGGGCTTGCGGGAGACTGAAGCTTTCTTT. Translation gives CASSVGGLRETEAFF.

The rearrangement uses TRBV5-6 and TRBJ1-4, with 8 bases that match TRBD1. V lost 4 bases to trimming and J lost 8 bases; unmatched junction nucleotides: 7. The germline V gene encodes CDR1 SGHDT and CDR2 YYEEEE. The CDR3 is made up of 14 amino acids. The CDR3 sequence: CASSLQGAREKLFF. CDR3 DNA sequence: TGTGCCAGCAGCCTTCAGGGGGCTAGGGAAAAACTGTTTTTT.

J is TRBJ1-2 and V is TRBV5-6; TRBD1 might be the D (6 bases). CDR1 is SGHDT, CDR2 YYEEEE, per germline. V was trimmed by 0 bases and J by 2 bases, leaving 8 bases between them. This CDR3 is 14 amino acids long. The CDR3 protein is CASSLGGTNYGYTF. CDR3 nucleotide sequence: TGTGCCAGCAGCTTGGGAGGGACAAACTATGGCTACACCTTC.

Here the CDR3 reads CASSQGIRNTEAFF. In DNA, the CDR3 is TGCGCCAGCAGCCAAGGTATTCGGAACACTGAAGCTTTCTTT. The genes are TRBV4-1 and TRBJ1-1; no definite D call. V gave up 1 base and J gave up 1 base, with 7 bases separating them. Germline V CDR1 and CDR2: MGHRA, YSYEKL. CDR3 length: 14 amino acids.

The chain has TRBV5-1 and TRBJ1-1; 8 bases fit TRBD1. This CDR3 contains 14 residues. After removal of 3 bases from V and 6 bases from J, the junction contained 7 bases not matched to a gene. Per germline, CDR1 SGHRS and CDR2 YFSETQ. As DNA, the CDR3 is TGCGCCAGCAGCTACCGACGGACAGGGTCTGAAGCTTTCTTT. This gives the protein CASSYRRTGSEAFF.

Turning to this clone: Mismatch with germline at one junction end may stem from a read error. V gene TRBV5-6 combines with J gene TRBJ1-5; TRBD1 might be the D (5 bases). Germline V gene lookup returns CDR1 SGHDT and CDR2 YYEEEE. The CDR3 is 14 residues long. CDR3 region: CVSSFSSGNQPQHF. The DNA for the CDR3 is TGTGTCAGCAGCTTTTCATCAGGGAATCAGCCCCAGCATTTT.

This chain connects TRBV3-1 (or the pseudogene TRBV3-2) to TRBJ2-2; TRBD1 agrees at 8 bases. V trimming: 2 bases; J trimming: 5 bases; junction bases outside the gene matches: 16. Germline CDR1 reads LGHDT; CDR2 reads YNNKEL (reference sequence). The CDR3 consists of 19 residues. The chain's CDR3 is CASSQSHPGGRGHTGELFF. CDR3 nucleotides: TGTGCCAGCAGCCAAAGTCACCCAGGGGGCAGGGGTCATACCGGGGAGCTGTTTTTT.

The chain joins TRBV3-1 (or the pseudogene TRBV3-2) to TRBJ1-2, with no clear D. This CDR3 has 17 amino acids. Germline V lookup: CDR1 LGHDT, CDR2 YNNKEL (reference sequence). The ends were cut back, 6 bases at V and 5 bases at J, with 25 bases in the middle. The CDR3, as DNA: TGTGCCAGCAGGGCGGACTCATACGGAATTGATAGATATGGCTACACCTTC. Its translation: CASRADSYGIDRYGYTF.